This TCR beta chain originates from a study of blood T cell repertoires in COVID-19. About the study: COVID-19 samples, acute and convalescent, were from the United States, Italy and Spain. T cells, B-cell-depleted T cells, or PBMCs provided the cDNA or gDNA that served as material.

In the source study's methods: For nucleated cells, counts were estimated from reference gene primer amplification. Repertoires were generated with immunoSEQ multiplex PCR, while TCRdb's copy carries only in-frame clones and drops some. The DNA gave D and trimming, while V, J and clone size come from that table. This table has about 120,000 clones, approximately 71% appearing once. Germline CDR1 MDHEN, CDR2 SYDVKM. The CDR3 consists of 15 residues. With 6 bases clipped from V and 2 bases from J, the junction kept 7 bases outside the gene matches. The TCR originated in a human donor in a cohort sampled during active COVID-19. What was sequenced was peripheral blood. The rearrangement joins TRBV28 to TRBJ2-7; TRBD1 matches 10 bases. Here the CDR3 DNA reads TGTGCCAGCAGCCCTCTCGGGACAGGGGCCTACGAGCAGTACTTC. This codes for CASSPLGTGAYEQYF.